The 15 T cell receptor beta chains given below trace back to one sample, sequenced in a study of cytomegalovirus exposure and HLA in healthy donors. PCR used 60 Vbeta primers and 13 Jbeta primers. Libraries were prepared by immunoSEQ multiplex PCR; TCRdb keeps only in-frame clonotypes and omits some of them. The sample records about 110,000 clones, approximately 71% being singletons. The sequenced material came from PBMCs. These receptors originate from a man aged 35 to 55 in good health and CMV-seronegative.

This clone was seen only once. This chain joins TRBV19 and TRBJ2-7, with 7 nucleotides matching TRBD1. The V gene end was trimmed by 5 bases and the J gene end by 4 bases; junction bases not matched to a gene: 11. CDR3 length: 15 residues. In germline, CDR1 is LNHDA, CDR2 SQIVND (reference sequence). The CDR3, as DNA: TGTGCCAGTAGTCCCCGATGGGACAGAGCTTACGAGCAGTACTTC. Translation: CASSPRWDRAYEQYF.

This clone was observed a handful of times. The CDR3 region has the DNA TGTGCCAGCAGCCCAGAGACTAGCGGAAGCACAGATACGCAGTATTTT. Translation: CASSPETSGSTDTQYF. J is TRBJ2-3 and V is TRBV7-7; 9 bases align to TRBD2. The V gene's germline CDR1 is SSHAT and CDR2 FNYEAQ (reference sequence). CDR3 size: 16 residues. With V trimmed by 5 bases and J by 0 bases, 6 bases remained unmatched.

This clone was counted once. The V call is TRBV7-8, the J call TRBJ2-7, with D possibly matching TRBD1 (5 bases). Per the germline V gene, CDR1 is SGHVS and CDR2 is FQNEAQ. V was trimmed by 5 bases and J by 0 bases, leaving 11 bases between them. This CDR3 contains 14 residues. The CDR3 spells CASSPETDSYEQYF. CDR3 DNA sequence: TGTGCCAGCAGCCCGGAGACAGACTCCTACGAGCAGTACTTC.

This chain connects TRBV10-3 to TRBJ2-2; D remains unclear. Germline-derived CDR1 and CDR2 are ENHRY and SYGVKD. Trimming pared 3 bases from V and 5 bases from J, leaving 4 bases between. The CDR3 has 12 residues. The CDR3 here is CAISDRTGELFF. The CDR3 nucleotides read TGTGCCATCAGTGATCGGACCGGGGAGCTGTTTTTT.

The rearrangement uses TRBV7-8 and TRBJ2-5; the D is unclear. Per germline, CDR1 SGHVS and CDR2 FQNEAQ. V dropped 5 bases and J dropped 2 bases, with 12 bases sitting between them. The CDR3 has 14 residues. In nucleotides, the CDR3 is TGTGCCAGCAGCCATCTGGCCGGGCAAGAGACCCAGTACTTC. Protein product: CASSHLAGQETQYF.

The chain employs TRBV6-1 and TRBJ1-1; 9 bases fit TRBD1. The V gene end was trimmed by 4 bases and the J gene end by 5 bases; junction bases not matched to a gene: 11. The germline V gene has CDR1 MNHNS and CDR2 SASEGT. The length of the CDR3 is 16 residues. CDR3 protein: CASSGFRDREGTEAFF. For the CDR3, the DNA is TGTGCCAGCAGTGGATTCCGGGACAGGGAGGGGACTGAAGCTTTCTTT.

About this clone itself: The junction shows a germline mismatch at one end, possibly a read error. The chain's CDR3 is CSSSLGGQWGEKLFF. In DNA form, the CDR3 reads TGTTCCAGCAGCTTAGGGGGACAGTGGGGTGAAAAACTGTTTTTT. The J gene is TRBJ1-4, the V gene TRBV7-9; 7 nucleotides align to TRBD1. Germline V lookup: CDR1 SEHNR, CDR2 FQNEAQ (reference sequence). The CDR3 spans 15 residues.

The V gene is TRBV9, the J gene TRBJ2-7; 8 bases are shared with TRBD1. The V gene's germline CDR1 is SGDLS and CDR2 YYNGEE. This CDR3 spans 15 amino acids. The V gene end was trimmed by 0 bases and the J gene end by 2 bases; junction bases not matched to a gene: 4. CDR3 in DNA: TGTGCCAGCAGCGTAGGACAGGGGCTTACCTACGAGCAGTACTTC. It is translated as CASSVGQGLTYEQYF.

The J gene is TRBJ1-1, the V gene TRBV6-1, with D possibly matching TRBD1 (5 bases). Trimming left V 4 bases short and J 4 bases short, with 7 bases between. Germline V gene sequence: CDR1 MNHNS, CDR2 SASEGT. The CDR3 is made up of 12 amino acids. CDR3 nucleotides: TGTGCCAGCAGTGGGACACCCACTGAAGCTTTCTTT. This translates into CASSGTPTEAFF.

The DNA for the CDR3 is TGTGCCAGTAGTATGGGGGGAGGAGATGAAAAACTGTTTTTT. This translates into CASSMGGGDEKLFF. The V gene is TRBV19, the J gene TRBJ1-4; maybe TRBD1 (5 bases). Germline values: CDR1 LNHDA, CDR2 SQIVND (reference sequence). V was pared by 3 bases and J by 6 bases, with 11 bases between. CDR3 length: 14 amino acids.

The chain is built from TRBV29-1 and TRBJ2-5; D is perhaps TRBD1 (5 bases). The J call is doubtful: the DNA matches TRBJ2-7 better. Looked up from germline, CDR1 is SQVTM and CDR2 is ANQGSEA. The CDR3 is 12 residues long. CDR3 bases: TGCAGCGTTGAAAGGGCAGGGAACGAGCAGTACTTC. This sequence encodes CSVERAGNEQYF.

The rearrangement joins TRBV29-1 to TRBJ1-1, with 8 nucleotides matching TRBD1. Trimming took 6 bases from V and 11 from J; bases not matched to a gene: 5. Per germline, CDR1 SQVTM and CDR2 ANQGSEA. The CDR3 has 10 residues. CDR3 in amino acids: CSVQGAGAFF. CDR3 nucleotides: TGCAGCGTCCAGGGGGCAGGCGCTTTCTTT.

The CDR3 bases are TGTGCCAGCAGCTTATGGTACACAGGGGGCTTCTCCTACAATGAGCAGTTCTTC. It codes for CASSLWYTGGFSYNEQFF. The chain is built from TRBV7-9 and TRBJ2-1, with TRBD1 identical over 9 bases. The V segment lost 2 bases and the J segment 0 bases; nucleotides outside the gene matches: 8. The CDR3 has 18 residues. Per germline, CDR1 SEHNR and CDR2 FQNEAQ (reference sequence).

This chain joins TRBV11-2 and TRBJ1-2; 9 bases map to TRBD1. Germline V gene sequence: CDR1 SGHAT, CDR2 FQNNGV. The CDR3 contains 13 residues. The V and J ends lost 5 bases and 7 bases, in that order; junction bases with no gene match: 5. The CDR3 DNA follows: TGTGCCAGCAGCCGGGACAGGGATGGTGGCTACACCTTC. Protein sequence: CASSRDRDGGYTF. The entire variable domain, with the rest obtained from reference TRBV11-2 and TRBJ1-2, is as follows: EAGVAQSPRYKIIEKRQSVAFWCNPISGHATLYWYQQILGQGPKLLIQFQNNGVVDDSQLPKDRFSAERLKGVDSTLKIQPAKLEDSAVYLCASSRDRDGGYTFGSGTRLTVV.

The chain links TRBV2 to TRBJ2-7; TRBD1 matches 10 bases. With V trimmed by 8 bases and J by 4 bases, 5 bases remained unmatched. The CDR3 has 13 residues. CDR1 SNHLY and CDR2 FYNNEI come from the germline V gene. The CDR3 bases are TGTGCCAGCCAGACAGGGGGCGCGTACGAGCAGTACTTC. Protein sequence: CASQTGGAYEQYF.